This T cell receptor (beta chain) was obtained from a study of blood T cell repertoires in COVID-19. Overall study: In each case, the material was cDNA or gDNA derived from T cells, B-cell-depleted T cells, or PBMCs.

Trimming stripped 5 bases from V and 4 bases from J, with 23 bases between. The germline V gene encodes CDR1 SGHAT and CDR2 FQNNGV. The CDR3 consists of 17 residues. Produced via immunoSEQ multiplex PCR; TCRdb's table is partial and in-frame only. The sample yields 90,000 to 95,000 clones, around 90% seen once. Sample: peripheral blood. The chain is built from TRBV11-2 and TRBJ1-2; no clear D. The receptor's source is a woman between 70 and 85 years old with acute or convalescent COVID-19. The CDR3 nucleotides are TGTGCCAGCAGCCTGAAAGCGGACCCACCTATTGGCTATGGCTACACCTTC. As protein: CASSLKADPPIGYGYTF.